These T cell receptor beta chains were read from a single sample in a study of blood T cell repertoires in COVID-19. TCRdb keeps only in-frame clones here, not all; method: immunoSEQ multiplex PCR. The repertoire holds tens of thousands of clones, roughly 90% seen once, with about 20% in the top ten. Sequencing input: peripheral blood. These receptors were collected from a woman aged 45 to 65 with active or convalescent COVID-19. Each CDR3 is given with its conserved first and last residue. D genes are given only for firm matches. Size tells how often a clone was seen (once, few, many) or the class of an expanded clone, and some rows leave it out.

CDR3 DNA: TGTGCCAGCAGCTCAGGTCAGGGCGCGACTGAAGCTTTCTTT
CDR3 protein: CASSSGQGATEAFF
D gene: .
V gene: TRBV11-2
clone size: few
CDR3 length: 14
J gene: TRBJ1-1

CDR3 DNA: TGTGCCAGCAGCGATAGGACAGGTCAGTTTAACTATGGCTACACCTTC
CDR3 protein: CASSDRTGQFNYGYTF
D gene: TRBD1
V gene: TRBV5-6
clone size: .
CDR3 length: 16
J gene: TRBJ1-2

CDR3 DNA: TGCGCCAGCAGTGGGACAGGGGCCGTAGGTTCCTACAATGAGCAGTTCTTC
CDR3 protein: CASSGTGAVGSYNEQFF
D gene: TRBD1
V gene: TRBV10-1
clone size: .
CDR3 length: 17
J gene: TRBJ2-1

CDR3 DNA: TGTGCCAGCTCACCCCCCGGGACAGGGCTGAACACCGGGGAGCTGTTTTTT
CDR3 protein: CASSPPGTGLNTGELFF
D gene: TRBD1
V gene: TRBV18
clone size: once
CDR3 length: 17
J gene: TRBJ2-2

CDR3 DNA: TGTGCCAGCAGCTCCGGGACAGGGCCCTACGAGCAGTACTTC
CDR3 protein: CASSSGTGPYEQYF
D gene: TRBD1
V gene: TRBV7-9
clone size: .
CDR3 length: 14
J gene: TRBJ2-7

CDR3 DNA: TGCAGCGTTACCACAGGGTCTACTAGCACAGATACGCAGTATTTT
CDR3 protein: CSVTTGSTSTDTQYF
D gene: .
V gene: TRBV29-1
clone size: .
CDR3 length: 15
J gene: TRBJ2-3

CDR3 DNA: TGTGCCAGCAGCTTCCCGGGACTAGCTATATCCTACGAGCAGTACTTC
CDR3 protein: CASSFPGLAISYEQYF
D gene: TRBD2
V gene: TRBV5-8
clone size: .
CDR3 length: 16
J gene: TRBJ2-7

CDR3 DNA: TGCGCCAGCAGCCAAGTTGGGACAGGGGGCCTTGAGCAGTTCTTC
CDR3 protein: CASSQVGTGGLEQFF
D gene: TRBD1
V gene: TRBV4-1
clone size: .
CDR3 length: 15
J gene: TRBJ2-1

CDR3 DNA: TGTGCGAGCCGGTCATCTCTCTACGAGCAGTACTTC
CDR3 protein: CASRSSLYEQYF
D gene: .
V gene: TRBV25-1
clone size: .
CDR3 length: 12
J gene: TRBJ2-7

CDR3 DNA: TGTGCCAGCAGCGCGACAGGTCCAGGTGAAAAACTGTTTTTT
CDR3 protein: CASSATGPGEKLFF
D gene: .
V gene: TRBV9
clone size: .
CDR3 length: 14
J gene: TRBJ1-4

CDR3 DNA: TGTGCCAGCAGCCCGGGGGGTCCATACTATGGCTACACCTTC
CDR3 protein: CASSPGGPYYGYTF
D gene: .
V gene: TRBV5-6
clone size: .
CDR3 length: 14
J gene: TRBJ1-2

CDR3 DNA: TGTGCCAGCACGGGAGCGTACAGCACAGATACGCAGTATTTT
CDR3 protein: CASTGAYSTDTQYF
D gene: .
V gene: TRBV28
clone size: .
CDR3 length: 14
J gene: TRBJ2-3

CDR3 DNA: TGTGCCAGCAGTGAGCCCGGACTAGCGGGAGCAGTCTACAATGAGCAGTTCTTC
CDR3 protein: CASSEPGLAGAVYNEQFF
D gene: TRBD2
V gene: TRBV25-1
clone size: .
CDR3 length: 18
J gene: TRBJ2-1

CDR3 DNA: TGCGCCAGCAGCTTGAACAGGGCGTCCAACACCATATATTTT
CDR3 protein: CASSLNRASNTIYF
D gene: .
V gene: TRBV5-1
clone size: .
CDR3 length: 14
J gene: TRBJ1-3

CDR3 DNA: TGTGCCAGCAGCTTAACTAGCGGCAATGAGCAGTTCTTC
CDR3 protein: CASSLTSGNEQFF
D gene: TRBD2
V gene: TRBV12-3/TRBV12-4
clone size: once
CDR3 length: 13
J gene: TRBJ2-1

CDR3 DNA: TGTGCCAGCAGCTTGGGCGGCACAGTAGGGAGAGCTTTCTTT
CDR3 protein: CASSLGGTVGRAFF
D gene: .
V gene: TRBV5-6
clone size: .
CDR3 length: 14
J gene: TRBJ1-1

CDR3 DNA: TGTGCCAGTAGTACGCCGGGACTAGCGGGATTCGACGAGCAGTACTTC
CDR3 protein: CASSTPGLAGFDEQYF
D gene: TRBD2
V gene: TRBV19
clone size: .
CDR3 length: 16
J gene: TRBJ2-7